This T cell receptor beta chain originates from a study of blood T cell repertoires in COVID-19. Overall study context: Some COVID-19 samples were acute and others convalescent; all came from the United States, Italy and Spain. Sample material is recorded as cDNA or gDNA derived from T cells, B-cell-depleted T cells, or PBMCs.

Seattle cases were enrolled at active infection and followed longitudinally. Produced via immunoSEQ multiplex PCR; TCRdb's table is partial and in-frame only. Among 200,000 to 300,000 clones, around 90% were seen once, and the ten largest hold 0.8% to 0.95%. In germline, CDR1 is LNHDA, CDR2 SQIVND (reference sequence). CDR3 length: 16 amino acids. Trimming took 0 bases from V and 4 from J, leaving 13 bases between them. This sequence originates from a young man with COVID-19, enrolled during active disease. Material: peripheral blood. This chain uses TRBV19 with TRBJ1-5, with D tentatively TRBD1 (6 bases). Here the CDR3 DNA reads TGTGCCAGTAGTATAGATCCCAGGGGTGGGAATCAGCCCCAGCATTTT. Translated: CASSIDPRGGNQPQHF. Supplemented by reference TRBV19 and TRBJ1-5, the full variable domain reads DGGITQSPKYLFRKEGQNVTLSCEQNLNHDAMYWYRQDPGQGLRLIYYSQIVNDFQKGDIAEGYSVSREKKESFPLTVTSAQKNPTAFYLCASSIDPRGGNQPQHFGDGTRLSIL.